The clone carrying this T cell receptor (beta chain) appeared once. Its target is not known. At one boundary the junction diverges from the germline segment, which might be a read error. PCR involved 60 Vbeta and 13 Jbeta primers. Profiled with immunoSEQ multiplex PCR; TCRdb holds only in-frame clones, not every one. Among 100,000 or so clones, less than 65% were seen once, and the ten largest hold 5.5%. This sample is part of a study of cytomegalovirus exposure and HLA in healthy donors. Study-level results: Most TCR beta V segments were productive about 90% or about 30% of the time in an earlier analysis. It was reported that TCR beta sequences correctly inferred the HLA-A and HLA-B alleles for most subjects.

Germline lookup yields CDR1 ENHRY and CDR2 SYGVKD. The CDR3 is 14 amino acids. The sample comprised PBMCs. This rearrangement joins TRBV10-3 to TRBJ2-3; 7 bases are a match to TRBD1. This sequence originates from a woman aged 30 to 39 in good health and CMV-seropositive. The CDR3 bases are TGTGCCATCAATGAGGGGGCTGATGTAGATACGCAGTATTTT. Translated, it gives CAINEGADVDTQYF.